This T cell receptor beta chain is drawn from a study of beta chain features in type 1 diabetes. The sequenced template was cDNA made from the entire isolated RNA. This table comes from immunoSEQ multiplex PCR, and its TCRdb copy is limited to in-frame clones, with some not included. This sample yields about 320,000 clones, of which 13% to 15% are seen a single time; 6.7% belongs to the top ten. Germline V CDR1 and CDR2: SGHRS, YFSETQ. This CDR3 region has 13 residues. V lost 3 bases to trimming and J lost 5 bases; unmatched junction nucleotides: 3. Sequenced: central memory CD4+ T cells from blood. The chain carries TRBV5-1 and TRBJ2-5; 8 positions match TRBD1. This clonotype was obtained from a man younger than 45 in good health. The CDR3 loop is CASSSGQGETQYF. DNA of the CDR3: TGCGCCAGCAGCTCTGGACAGGGCGAGACCCAGTACTTC.